This entry is about one T cell receptor (beta chain). The CDR3 has 17 residues. V lost 1 base and J 0 bases, leaving 13 bases between the germline ends. Germline lookup yields CDR1 SGHVS and CDR2 FNYEAQ. The entry originates in a study of CD8 T cells in Susac syndrome. cDNA came from about 0.5 to 1 ug RNA primed by random hexamers. TCRdb reprocessed the immunoSEQ multiplex PCR reads via MiXCR and lists one record per CDR3 protein. Of roughly 150,000 distinct CDR3 sequences in the sample, around 95% were seen once. Sequenced sample: CD8+ T cells from PBMCs. The chain carries TRBV7-6 and TRBJ2-1, with D perhaps matching TRBD1 or TRBD2 (7 bases each). The TCR originated in a human donor with multiple sclerosis. The CDR3 reads CASSLGGGGLSYNEQFF. The CDR3 DNA follows: TGTGCCAGCAGCTTAGGGGGAGGGGGCCTCTCCTACAATGAGCAGTTCTTC.